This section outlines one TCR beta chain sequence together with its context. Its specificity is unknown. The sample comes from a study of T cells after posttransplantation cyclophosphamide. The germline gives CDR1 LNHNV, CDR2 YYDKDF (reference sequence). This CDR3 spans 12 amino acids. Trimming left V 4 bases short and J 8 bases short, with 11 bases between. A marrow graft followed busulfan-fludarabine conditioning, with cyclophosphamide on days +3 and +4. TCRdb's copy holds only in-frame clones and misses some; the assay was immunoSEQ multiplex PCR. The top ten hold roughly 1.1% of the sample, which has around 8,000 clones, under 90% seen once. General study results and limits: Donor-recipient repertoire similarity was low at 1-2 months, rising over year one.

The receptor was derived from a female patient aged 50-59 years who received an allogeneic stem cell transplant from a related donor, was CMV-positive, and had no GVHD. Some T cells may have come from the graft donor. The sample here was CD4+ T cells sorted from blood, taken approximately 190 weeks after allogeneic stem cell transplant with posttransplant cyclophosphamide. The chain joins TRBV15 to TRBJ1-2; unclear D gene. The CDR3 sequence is CATSMTTSGYTF. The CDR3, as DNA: TGTGCCACCAGCATGACCACTAGCGGCTACACCTTC.